Following are 25 T cell receptor beta chains from one sample sequenced in a study of regulatory T cells in long-lasting Graves disease (dated by TCRdb to the early 2020s). The label giving this sample's time point can be read as: persistent/refractory GD, antithyroid drugs over 5 years with positive TRAb. RNA was extracted from PBMCs in TRIzol for both TCR sequencing and RNA sequencing. The library was produced with multiplex PCR. The sequencer was an Illumina HiSeq 4000. iRepertoire HTBI primers and Arm-PCR amplification of CDR3 regions were used to construct TCR beta libraries. TCRdb's own reprocessing of the public reads used fastp at Q25 and MiXCR and kept productive beta chains. Entries that share a CDR3 protein sequence are merged under the most common genes and DNA. The sample records hundreds of thousands of distinct CDR3 sequences, 22% of which are singletons. Of the sample, around 12% is held by the ten largest clones.

This specimen was peripheral blood mononuclear cells (PBMCs), taken when the disease was refractory, from a patient treated with antithyroid drugs. These receptors all stem from a female donor with Graves disease.

This clonotype was detected a few times. The chain recombines TRBV20-1 with TRBJ2-7; the match to TRBD2 covers 11 bases. V lost 1 base and J lost 3; bases outside the gene matches: 5. The CDR3 is 15 amino acids. Germline V gives CDR1 DFQATT, CDR2 SNEGSKA (reference sequence). As DNA, the CDR3 is TGCAGTGCTAGAGTTGCTAGCGGGGGGAACTACGAGCAGTACTTC. Its protein product is CSARVASGGNYEQYF.

This clonotype was seen only a few times. This chain links TRBV14 with TRBJ1-1; D might be TRBD1 (6 bases). From germline, CDR1 is SGHDN and CDR2 FVKESK. The CDR3 length is 14 residues. Between the trimmed V and J ends, which lost 0 bases and 4 bases, there was a span of 9 bases. The CDR3 here is CASSQDRGFTEAFF. DNA of the CDR3: TGTGCCAGCAGCCAAGATAGGGGGTTCACTGAAGCTTTCTTT. The variable domain in full, with the rest retrieved from reference TRBV14 and TRBJ1-1, is EAGVTQFPSHSVIEKGQTVTLRCDPISGHDNLYWYRRVMGKEIKFLLHFVKESKQDESGMPNNRFLAERTGGTYSTLKVQPAELEDSGVYFCASSQDRGFTEAFFGQGTRLTVV.

This clonotype was detected a few times. The chain joins TRBV4-2 to TRBJ1-5; D gene ambiguous. Between the trimmed V and J ends, which lost 3 bases and 9 bases, there was a span of 12 bases. The V gene's germline CDR1 is LGHNA and CDR2 YNFKEQ. The CDR3 has 13 residues. CDR3 coding DNA: TGTGCCAGCAGCCAGGAGGCCTATCGGCCCCAGCATTTT. Translated, it gives CASSQEAYRPQHF.

In this sample, this clonotype turned up once. The chain uses TRBV9 and TRBJ1-1; D gene unclear. Germline V gives CDR1 SGDLS, CDR2 YYNGEE. The V and J ends lost 0 bases and 7 bases respectively, with 7 bases between them. The CDR3 runs to 12 residues. CDR3 sequence reads: CASSVGSGEAFF. CDR3 sequence (DNA): TGTGCCAGCAGCGTAGGGTCCGGTGAAGCTTTCTTT.

This clonotype was seen repeatedly, ten times or more. The J gene is TRBJ2-7, the V gene TRBV28; 12 positions match TRBD1. The CDR3 contains 15 residues. Germline lookup yields CDR1 MDHEN and CDR2 SYDVKM. V lost 6 bases and J lost 6; bases outside the gene matches: 9. The CDR3 DNA sequence: TGTGCCAGCAGATATACCGGGACAGGGGGCGGCGAGCAGTACTTC. This gives the protein CASRYTGTGGGEQYF.

The chain uses TRBV10-3 and TRBJ2-5, with 7 bases that match TRBD2. V was pared by 0 bases and J by 4 bases, with 8 bases of the junction left unmatched. Looked up from germline, CDR1 is ENHRY and CDR2 is SYGVKD. This CDR3 has 16 residues. The CDR3 sequence is CAISESGEGRAETQYF. CDR3 nucleotides: TGTGCCATCAGTGAGTCTGGGGAGGGACGAGCAGAGACCCAGTACTTC.

V gene TRBV7-9 combines with J gene TRBJ1-2; D might be TRBD1 (5 bases). The CDR3 runs 12 residues. Trimming took off 0 bases at V and 13 bases at J, with 12 bases between the two ends. Germline assignment: CDR1 SEHNR and CDR2 FQNEAQ (reference sequence). This chain's CDR3 is CASSLAIAGTTF. Written as DNA, the CDR3 is TGTGCCAGCAGCTTAGCGATTGCAGGGACCACCTTC.

J is TRBJ1-1 and V is TRBV11-2; D possibly corresponds to TRBD1 (6 bases). There are 16 residues in the CDR3. Germline loops: CDR1 SGHAT, CDR2 FQNNGV. The ends were cut back, 5 bases at V and 1 base at J, with 17 bases in the middle. The CDR3 here is CASSILQGWTNTEAFF. CDR3 in DNA: TGTGCCAGCAGCATCTTACAGGGATGGACGAACACTGAAGCTTTCTTT. Full variable domain (missing parts from reference TRBV11-2 and TRBJ1-1): EAGVAQSPRYKIIEKRQSVAFWCNPISGHATLYWYQQILGQGPKLLIQFQNNGVVDDSQLPKDRFSAERLKGVDSTLKIQPAKLEDSAVYLCASSILQGWTNTEAFFGQGTRLTVV.

This clonotype came up a few times. V and J are TRBV12-3 or TRBV12-4 and TRBJ1-5, with D maybe TRBD1 (5 bases). The germline V and J ends were trimmed by 5 bases and 4 bases, with 18 bases remaining between them. The CDR3 spans 16 residues. This CDR3 reads CASSIRGAADNQPQHF. For the CDR3, the DNA is TGTGCCAGCAGTATCCGAGGGGCCGCCGATAATCAGCCCCAGCATTTT.

This clonotype was recorded many times. This chain uses TRBV11-1 with TRBJ2-5; 7 nucleotides line up with TRBD2. Per the germline V gene, CDR1 is SGHAT and CDR2 is FQDESV (reference sequence). The CDR3 is 14 residues long. The J segment lost 0 bases and the V segment lost 4 bases, leaving 2 bases of the junction unmatched. In nucleotides, the CDR3 is TGTGCCAGCAGCTCTACTAGCGACCAAGAGACCCAGTACTTC. Its translation: CASSSTSDQETQYF.

A remark on this clonotype: Being one base from a much bigger clone, this may be a read error. Likely a read error: the CDR3 ends without its conserved phenylalanine or tryptophan. The V call is TRBV12-3 or TRBV12-4, the J call TRBJ1-1; no clear D gene. Deletions cut 10 bases from V and 6 bases from J, with 9 bases between. CDR3 length: 10 amino acids. CDR3 sequence: CATGTAEAFL. DNA for the CDR3: TGTGCCACCGGAACTGCTGAAGCTTTCCTT.

This clonotype was seen more than once but under ten times. V and J are TRBV5-4 and TRBJ2-7; possible D gene TRBD1, 5 bases. CDR3 length: 18 residues. V dropped 1 base and J dropped 0 bases, with 20 bases sitting between them. The germline V gene has CDR1 SGHNT and CDR2 YYREEE (reference sequence). The CDR3 nucleotides are TGTGCCAGCAGCTTGAGGAAGGGGCGCTTTGCCGACTCCTACGAGCAGTACTTC. Translating gives CASSLRKGRFADSYEQYF.

This clonotype turned up a few times. J is TRBJ2-2 and V is TRBV20-1; maybe TRBD2 (6 bases). V shed 0 bases and J shed 0 bases, with 8 bases lying between them. The germline CDR1 and CDR2 sequences are DFQATT and SNEGSKA (reference sequence). CDR3 length: 15 amino acids. The CDR3 loop reads CSARDGTSNTGELFF. As DNA, the CDR3 is TGCAGTGCTAGAGATGGGACTTCGAACACCGGGGAGCTGTTTTTT.

For the CDR3, the DNA is TGCAGTGCTAGGTCCAGCTCCTATAATTCACCCCTCCACTTT. Translation gives CSARSSSYNSPLHF. V usage is TRBV20-1 and J usage is TRBJ1-6, with unresolved D. Trimming pared 3 bases from V and 0 bases from J, leaving 6 bases between. Germline-derived CDR1 and CDR2 are DFQATT and SNEGSKA (reference sequence). The CDR3 covers 14 residues.

V usage is TRBV18 and J usage is TRBJ1-2; 8 bases are shared with TRBD1. The trim removed 3 bases at V and 7 bases at J, leaving 7 bases unmatched. The CDR3 consists of 14 residues. CDR1 and CDR2 from the germline V gene are KGHSH and LQKENI. CDR3 residues: CASSPPPGGLGYTF. As DNA, the CDR3 is TGTGCCAGCTCACCTCCCCCAGGGGGCCTTGGCTACACCTTC.

The chain couples TRBV9 to TRBJ2-7; 10 bases align to TRBD1. J gave up 6 bases and V 4 bases, and 10 bases lay outside the gene matches. Looked up from germline, CDR1 is SGDLS and CDR2 is YYNGEE. The CDR3 consists of 15 residues. CDR3 region: CASSLTGTGVVEQYF. The CDR3 DNA sequence: TGTGCCAGCAGCCTCACCGGGACAGGGGTAGTCGAGCAGTACTTC.

This clonotype was picked up a small number of times. The chain joins TRBV9 to TRBJ1-1; no clear D gene. CDR3 length equals 15 residues. V dropped 3 bases and J dropped 6 bases, with 18 bases sitting between them. CDR1 and CDR2 (germline): SGDLS, YYNGEE. The CDR3: CASSAGDSLLPEAFF. The CDR3 DNA follows: TGTGCCAGCAGCGCTGGAGACTCTCTTTTACCTGAAGCTTTCTTT.

This clonotype was counted at least ten times. V and J are TRBV11-3 and TRBJ1-1, with D perhaps matching TRBD1 (5 bases). Germline V gives CDR1 SGHNT, CDR2 YENEEA. This CDR3 comprises 14 residues. The V end was cut by 5 bases, the J end by 4 bases, with 14 bases between. CDR3 region: CASSLGTLGTEAFF. The CDR3 DNA reads TGTGCCAGCAGCCTGGGGACCTTAGGCACTGAAGCTTTCTTT. Variable domain in full (rest from reference TRBV11-3 and TRBJ1-1): EAGVVQSPRYKIIEKKQPVAFWCNPISGHNTLYWYLQNLGQGPELLIRYENEEAVDDSQLPKDRFSAERLKGVDSTLKIQPAELGDSAVYLCASSLGTLGTEAFFGQGTRLTVV.

This clonotype was seen many times. The rearrangement joins TRBV5-1 to TRBJ2-7; no firm D call. Germline V gives CDR1 SGHRS, CDR2 YFSETQ. The CDR3 sequence is 13 residues long. Trimming cost V 4 bases and J 3 bases, with 11 bases left between them. CDR3: CASSVAVYYEQYF. The CDR3 nucleotides are TGCGCCAGCAGCGTAGCAGTATACTACGAGCAGTACTTC.

This clonotype has a count of ten or more. The V call is TRBV28, the J call TRBJ2-7; 7 bases line up with TRBD2. The CDR3 runs to 13 residues. Germline V gene data show CDR1 as MDHEN and CDR2 as SYDVKM. The V and J ends lost 3 bases and 3 bases, in that order; junction bases with no gene match: 2. The CDR3 region is CASSFRDYYEQYF. CDR3 coding DNA: TGTGCCAGCAGTTTTCGGGACTACTACGAGCAGTACTTC.

This clonotype was found many times. This sequence joins TRBV6-1 and TRBJ1-1; TRBD1 matches at 8 bases. CDR3 length equals 15 residues. V was clipped by 4 bases and J by 4 bases; unmatched bases: 8. Per germline, CDR1 MNHNS and CDR2 SASEGT. For the CDR3, the DNA is TGTGCCAGCAGTGCGAACAGGGGGAGCGGCACTGAAGCTTTCTTT. Residues: CASSANRGSGTEAFF.

The rearrangement joins TRBV6-2 or TRBV6-3 to TRBJ2-5; 10 nucleotides agree with TRBD1. J was trimmed by 1 base and V by 2 bases; bases with no gene match: 4. The germline V gene has CDR1 MNHEY and CDR2 SVGEGT. This CDR3 region has 16 residues. The CDR3 protein is CASSYRDRGTQETQYF. The CDR3 bases are TGTGCCAGCAGTTACCGGGACAGGGGCACCCAAGAGACCCAGTACTTC.

Note on this clonotype: In this CDR3 the conserved last residue, phenylalanine or tryptophan, is missing, so a read error is likely. The chain links TRBV28 to TRBJ2-7; no reliable D call. V was pared by 6 bases and J by 4 bases, with 7 bases between. Looked up from germline, CDR1 is MDHEN and CDR2 is SYDVKM. This CDR3 has 11 amino acids. In nucleotides, the CDR3 is TGTGCCAGCAGCCAGACTTACGAGCAGTACTCC. Its protein product is CASSQTYEQYS.

This clonotype was found many times. This rearrangement joins TRBV9 to TRBJ1-1; 7 bases align to TRBD1. Unmatched junction bases numbered 5, after V lost 5 bases and J lost 4 bases. CDR1 is SGDLS, CDR2 YYNGEE, per germline. The CDR3 contains 13 residues. CDR3 coding DNA: TGTGCCAGCAGTGTCAGGGGGGGCACTGAAGCTTTCTTT. Residues: CASSVRGGTEAFF.

This clonotype was detected ten times or more. The rearrangement joins TRBV7-3 to TRBJ2-7; tentatively, D is TRBD2 (5 bases). CDR3 length equals 14 residues. The germline CDR1 and CDR2 sequences are SGHTA and FQGTGA. With 2 bases removed from V and 0 bases from J, the gap between germline ends came to 8 bases. The CDR3 region has the DNA TGTGCCAGCAGCTTAGATGGGAGCTCCTACGAGCAGTACTTC. Translated, it gives CASSLDGSSYEQYF.